This T cell receptor beta chain was recovered during a study of control samples from healthy donors and cancer patients. Measured with immunoSEQ multiplex PCR; TCRdb has only the in-frame clones, and not every one. This sample carries 400,000 to 450,000 clones, around 90% of them seen once, and the ten largest clones take more than 6%. The CDR3 length is 17 residues. V was clipped by 5 bases and J by 3 bases, with 23 bases between them. Per the germline V gene, CDR1 is MNHNY and CDR2 is SVGAGI (reference sequence). This clone was detected once. The gene calls are TRBV6-6 and TRBJ2-7, with D unclear. This TCR came from a man aged 40-50 years with head and neck cancer. The sample was PBMCs. The CDR3: CASSPRPPPGPFYEQYF. As DNA, the CDR3 is TGTGCCAGCAGTCCCCGCCCACCTCCCGGCCCATTCTACGAGCAGTACTTC.